The text below deals with one T cell receptor (beta chain). This sample is drawn from a study of blood T cell repertoires in COVID-19. About the research overall: Acute and convalescent COVID-19 samples came from the United States, Italy and Spain. Sources were T cells, B-cell-depleted T cells, or PBMCs; the material itself was cDNA or gDNA.

Per the germline V gene, CDR1 is LGHNA and CDR2 is YNFKEQ. V was cut by 1 base and J by 4 bases, with 23 bases left in between. This CDR3 spans 18 amino acids. In the original analysis: Amplification of reference gene primers provided the estimated nucleated cell counts. Profiled with immunoSEQ multiplex PCR; TCRdb holds only in-frame clones, not every one. That table gives V, J and clone size, and the DNA gave D and trimming. The sample records about 50,000 clones, around 80% being singletons. This clonotype originated in a man between 65 and 79 years old with acute or convalescent COVID-19. Specimen: peripheral blood. The genes are TRBV4-2 and TRBJ2-7; tentatively, D is TRBD2 (8 bases). CDR3 sequence: CASSQGAGGLAGDYEQYF. CDR3 nucleotide sequence: TGTGCCAGCAGCCAAGGGGCAGGGGGGCTAGCGGGTGATTACGAGCAGTACTTC.